Here is one TCR beta chain with its context. Its cognate antigen is unknown. This sample is drawn from a study of post-analysis software for immune sequencing data. Findings and limits, study-wide: Patients carried a handful of TRBV segments more frequently than controls did, and TRBV5-6, TRBV5-1 and TRBV20-1 were among them.

TCR beta cDNA libraries included unique molecular identifiers. TCRdb itself ran the PCR reads through MiXCR, one entry per CDR3 protein. The repertoire holds 750,000 to 950,000 distinct CDR3 sequences, with roughly half as singletons. The CDR3 covers 14 residues. In germline, CDR1 is DFQATT, CDR2 SNEGSKA (reference sequence). J was trimmed by 8 bases and V by 5 bases; bases with no gene match: 10. The sequence was collected from a girl between 10 and 17 years old with multiple sclerosis. Sample: blood. This chain connects TRBV20-1 to TRBJ2-5; TRBD2 agrees at 11 bases. The CDR3 sequence is CSAELAGVSGTQYF. DNA for the CDR3: TGCAGTGCTGAACTAGCGGGGGTTTCGGGAACCCAGTACTTC.